This TCR beta chain was recorded in a study of cytomegalovirus exposure and HLA in healthy donors. The PCR employed 60 Vbeta primers together with 13 Jbeta primers. Sequenced by immunoSEQ multiplex PCR; TCRdb stores in-frame clones only, minus some. The table includes approximately 40,000 clones, 75% to 90% detected once. The source of this sequence is a woman aged 35 to 49 in good health and CMV-seropositive. Sample: PBMCs.

The CDR3 spells CANEGGNGHF. The CDR3 DNA sequence: TGTGCCAACGAGGGGGGGAATGGGCATTTT. The chain links TRBV11-2 to TRBJ1-5, with a possible D match to TRBD1 (6 bases). CDR1 is SGHAT, CDR2 FQNNGV, per germline. Trimming took 10 bases from V and 15 from J, leaving 16 bases between them. This CDR3 comprises 10 residues.